The 18 T cell receptor beta chains reported below all come from one sample, sequenced in a study of T cell repertoires in cytomegalovirus infection. Each CDR3 protein is one row after TCRdb ran MiXCR on the reads. Of hundreds of thousands of distinct CDR3 sequences in the sample, approximately 30% are singletons; the top ten hold around an eighth. Their antigens remain unidentified. Source: cultured CD8+ T cells from PBMCs, taken from culture after CMV antigen stimulation. The receptors were gathered from a human donor in good health (CMV status not recorded). Some clones in this sample may be carry-over from other donors' samples.

In regard to this clonotype: A much larger clone differs from this one at a single base, so this may be a read error. The rearrangement links TRBV7-2 to TRBJ1-4; 7 bases agree with TRBD1. The CDR3 is made up of 14 amino acids. Per the germline V gene, CDR1 is SGHTA and CDR2 is FQGNSA. The CDR3 loop is CACSYTGAEEKLFF. The CDR3 DNA sequence: TGTGCCTGCAGCTACACAGGGGCTGAGGAAAAACTGTTTTTT.

This clonotype was recorded many times. The CDR3 reads CAIPHISDRGFPEAFF. The CDR3 DNA is TGTGCCATCCCCCACATTTCGGACAGGGGGTTTCCTGAAGCTTTCTTT. The J gene is TRBJ1-1, the V gene TRBV7-9, with 10 bases identical to TRBD1. The CDR3 is made up of 16 amino acids. The germline gives CDR1 SEHNR, CDR2 FQNEAQ (reference sequence). V gave up 10 bases and J gave up 6 bases; unmatched junction bases: 17.

This chain joins TRBV28 and TRBJ2-1; possible D gene TRBD2, 5 bases. The CDR3 has 15 amino acids. Germline V CDR1 and CDR2: MDHEN, SYDVKM. The V end was cut by 5 bases, the J end by 0 bases, with 11 bases between. The CDR3 spells CASSATTSSYNEQFF. The DNA for the CDR3 is TGTGCCAGCAGTGCGACTACGAGCTCCTACAATGAGCAGTTCTTC.

V and J are TRBV6-2 or TRBV6-3 and TRBJ1-1; D is unresolved. Germline CDR1 is MNHEY and CDR2 is SVGEGT. The V end lost 6 bases, the J end lost 4 bases, and 12 bases lay between the germline ends. CDR3 length equals 13 residues. CDR3 amino acids: CASRSWGGTEAFF. The DNA for the CDR3 is TGTGCCAGCAGATCCTGGGGTGGCACTGAAGCTTTCTTT.

The V and J genes are TRBV6-4 and TRBJ2-7, with TRBD1 matching over 10 bases. Germline loops: CDR1 MRHNA, CDR2 SNTAGT. This CDR3 is 17 amino acids long. After removal of 5 bases from V and 2 bases from J, the junction contained 12 bases not matched to a gene. CDR3 sequence reads: CASSPTLDRGVTYEQYV. As DNA, the CDR3 is TGTGCCAGCAGTCCGACTTTGGACAGGGGGGTGACCTACGAGCAGTACGTC.

This clonotype was seen a few times. This sequence joins TRBV11-3 and TRBJ2-5, with D possibly called TRBD1 or TRBD2 (5 bases each). The CDR3 sequence is 13 residues long. Trimming took off 3 bases at V and 5 bases at J, with 10 bases between the two ends. The germline V gene encodes CDR1 SGHNT and CDR2 YENEEA. CDR3 loop: CASSFEGLETQYF. DNA of the CDR3: TGTGCCAGCAGCTTCGAGGGGCTGGAGACCCAGTACTTC.

The chain carries TRBV6-1 and TRBJ2-5, with D perhaps matching TRBD2 (6 bases). V dropped 5 bases and J dropped 5 bases, with 15 bases sitting between them. The V gene's germline CDR1 is MNHNS and CDR2 SASEGT. The CDR3 covers 14 residues. The CDR3 region has the DNA TGTGCCAGCAGTTCCTCCGGACTAACCGAGACCCAGTACTTC. Translating gives CASSSSGLTETQYF.

The chain carries TRBV6-2 or TRBV6-3 and TRBJ1-6; D remains ambiguous. The CDR3 consists of 14 residues. In germline, CDR1 is MNHEY, CDR2 SVGEGT. Trimming removed 7 bases at V and 3 bases at J, with 10 bases between. CDR3 residues: CASTPGNYNSPLHF. For the CDR3, the DNA is TGTGCCAGCACTCCCGGGAACTATAATTCACCCCTCCACTTT.

J is TRBJ1-1 and V is TRBV15; D may be TRBD1 (6 bases). Trimming removed 7 bases at V and 4 bases at J, with 16 bases between. Germline V gene sequence: CDR1 LNHNV, CDR2 YYDKDF (reference sequence). CDR3 length: 14 amino acids. Here the CDR3 reads CATKIARGGTEAFF. CDR3 DNA sequence: TGTGCCACCAAGATTGCCAGGGGTGGCACTGAAGCTTTCTTT.

Notes on this clonotype: Its ends do not fully match the called genes, so a read error is possible. CDR3 sequence: CANSYPPPDRSNTGELFF. DNA of the CDR3: TGTGCCAACAGCTACCCTCCCCCGGACAGGTCAAACACCGGGGAGCTGTTTTTT. The rearrangement uses TRBV5-4 and TRBJ2-2; 7 positions match TRBD1. Germline assignment: CDR1 SGHNT and CDR2 YYREEE (reference sequence). CDR3 size: 18 residues.

This clonotype turned up a few times. V and J are TRBV2 and TRBJ2-5, with TRBD2 identical over 8 bases. Germline values: CDR1 SNHLY, CDR2 FYNNEI. The CDR3 totals 16 residues. Trimming at V came to 3 bases and at J to 7 bases, leaving 13 bases not matched to a gene. CDR3 nucleotides: TGTGCCAGCAGTGACCCTTCGGCGGGGGGCCCTCGGACCCAGTACTTC. This translates into CASSDPSAGGPRTQYF.

The CDR3 sequence is CASSIGTGGSQFF. CDR3 bases: TGTGCCAGTAGTATTGGTACAGGGGGGAGTCAGTTCTTC. The chain is built from TRBV19 and TRBJ2-1; the match to TRBD1 covers 8 bases. V shed 3 bases and J 13 bases; nucleotides not matched to a gene: 8. CDR1 is LNHDA, CDR2 SQIVND, per germline (reference sequence). The CDR3 has 13 amino acids.

This clonotype has ten or more counts. The J gene is TRBJ1-4, the V gene TRBV7-6; maybe TRBD1 (5 bases). The V and J ends lost 5 bases and 10 bases respectively, with 20 bases between them. There are 15 residues in the CDR3. Germline CDR1 and CDR2: SGHVS and FNYEAQ. The CDR3 region is CASSPGRGPEGKLFF. CDR3 coding DNA: TGTGCCAGCAGCCCAGGTCGGGGCCCGGAGGGAAAACTGTTTTTT. The entire variable domain, with the rest obtained from reference TRBV7-6 and TRBJ1-4, is as follows: GAGVSQSPRYKVTKRGQDVALRCDPISGHVSLYWYRQALGQGPEFLTYFNYEAQQDKSGLPNDRFSAERPEGSISTLTIQRTEQRDSAMYRCASSPGRGPEGKLFFGSGTQLSVL.

This clonotype has a handful of counts. The J gene is TRBJ2-1, the V gene TRBV19; no definite D call. The CDR3 runs to 13 residues. V was trimmed by 4 bases and J by 1 base, leaving 5 bases between them. In germline, CDR1 is LNHDA, CDR2 SQIVND (reference sequence). CDR3 protein: CASSKSSYNEQFF. The DNA of the CDR3 is TGTGCCAGTAGTAAGTCTTCCTACAATGAGCAGTTCTTC.

The sample holds many counts of this clonotype. The genes are TRBV7-8 and TRBJ2-3; TRBD2 agrees at 13 bases. The CDR3 totals 19 residues. Per the germline V gene, CDR1 is SGHVS and CDR2 is FQNEAQ. V was pared by 5 bases and J by 0 bases, with 11 bases of the junction left unmatched. In DNA, the CDR3 is TGTGCCAGCAGCCCCCGGACTAGCGGGGGACCTACTAGCACAGATACGCAGTATTTT. This sequence encodes CASSPRTSGGPTSTDTQYF. Based on the CDR3 plus reference TRBV7-8 and TRBJ2-3, the full variable domain is GAGVSQSPRYKVAKRGQDVALRCDPISGHVSLFWYQQALGQGPEFLTYFQNEAQLDKSGLPSDRFFAERPEGSVSTLKIQRTQQEDSAVYLCASSPRTSGGPTSTDTQYFGPGTRLTVL.

Only a few counts were recorded for this clonotype. The chain has TRBV19 and TRBJ2-2, with 10 bases lining up with TRBD1. CDR3 length equals 15 residues. The trim removed 6 bases at V and 6 bases at J, leaving 7 bases unmatched. Germline-derived CDR1 and CDR2 are LNHDA and SQIVND (reference sequence). In DNA, the CDR3 is TGTGCCAGTAGAGACCGGGACAGGGGCCCCGGGGAGCTGTTTTTT. Translating gives CASRDRDRGPGELFF.

The chain combines TRBV9 with TRBJ1-4; perhaps TRBD1 as D (5 bases). V was cut by 4 bases and J by 8 bases, with 18 bases left in between. Germline loops: CDR1 SGDLS, CDR2 YYNGEE. This CDR3 is built from 15 residues. This CDR3 is CASSISGNGGEKLFF. The CDR3 coding sequence is TGTGCCAGCAGCATCTCAGGGAACGGGGGAGAAAAACTGTTTTTT.

There are a few counts of this clonotype. The chain recombines TRBV7-9 with TRBJ2-1, with 8 bases identical to TRBD1. Germline loops: CDR1 SEHNR, CDR2 FQNEAQ (reference sequence). The CDR3 extends over 15 amino acids. The junction had 6 bases not matched to a gene; V was cut back by 3 bases and J by 5 bases. The CDR3: CASSFGPTGDNEQFF. DNA of the CDR3: TGTGCCAGCAGCTTCGGACCGACAGGGGACAATGAGCAGTTCTTC.